This T cell receptor beta chain derives from a study of blood T cells in healthy people across ages. Study outcomes and limitations: Per million T cells, the diversity of TCR beta decreased roughly linearly as age advanced.

This clonotype has a single count. The antigen is undetermined. Trimming cost V 8 bases and J 3 bases, with 16 bases left between them. CDR3 length: 14 residues. Germline V gives CDR1 MNHEY, CDR2 SMNVEV (reference sequence). Each sample had at least 6 million PBMCs isolated. Combining a sample-barcoded 5' primer with a J-beta primer mix, a second PCR ran for roughly 7 to 11 cycles. No fewer than 2.5 million CDR3-containing paired-end reads came from each sample. One entry per CDR3 protein, called by TCRdb with MiXCR from the 5' RACE reads. The sample comprises about 1.1 million distinct CDR3 sequences, 35% to 45% of which are singletons, and about an eighth rests with the top ten.

The rearrangement uses TRBV27 and TRBJ1-1, with D uncertain. This TCR derives from a man younger than 30 in good health. The sequencing input was blood. This chain's CDR3 is CASHKSRLDTEAFF. As DNA, the CDR3 is TGTGCCAGCCATAAGTCGCGCCTGGACACTGAAGCTTTCTTT.